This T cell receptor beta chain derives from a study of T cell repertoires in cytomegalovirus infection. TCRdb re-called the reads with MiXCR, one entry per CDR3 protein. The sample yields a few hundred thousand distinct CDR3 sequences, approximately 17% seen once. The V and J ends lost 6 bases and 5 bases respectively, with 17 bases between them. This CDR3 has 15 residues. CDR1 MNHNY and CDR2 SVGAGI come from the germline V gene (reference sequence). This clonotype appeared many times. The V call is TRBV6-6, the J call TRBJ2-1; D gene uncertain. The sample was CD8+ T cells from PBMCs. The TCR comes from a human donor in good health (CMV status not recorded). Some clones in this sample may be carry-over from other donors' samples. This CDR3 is CASRPYGENNNEQFF. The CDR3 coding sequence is TGTGCCAGCAGGCCCTATGGGGAAAATAACAATGAGCAGTTCTTC.